The source of this T cell receptor beta chain is a study of T-cell reconstitution after alpha-beta-depleted transplantation in children. The study, taken as a whole, reports: Several patients had high TCRbeta diversity at day 60; it came from surviving recipient T cells and thymic progenitors. A year had passed since transplant, and T-cell counts and diversity by then came mostly from newly produced T cells. Reportedly, only several hundred clones from non-depleted graft cells drove alpha-beta T-cell counts at about two months.

The CDR3 contains 16 residues. Trimming removed 4 bases at V and 3 bases at J, with 15 bases between. Germline CDR1 and CDR2: SEHNR and FQNEAQ (reference sequence). In this sample, this clonotype turned up a few times. The antigen remains undetermined. As it was prepared, the TCRbeta library received unique molecular identifiers. TCRdb called the PCR reads again in MiXCR, with one record for every CDR3 protein. The sample shows roughly 490,000 distinct CDR3 sequences, roughly 10% of them seen only once. The sample consisted of PBMCs, mostly from graft donor cells, taken 180 days after TCRalphabeta/CD19-depleted stem cell transplant. The chain joins TRBV7-9 to TRBJ2-2; no reliable D call. This receptor was obtained from a female patient aged 2-9 years who had a stem cell transplant for aplastic anemia, so the T cells may come from the graft donor. The CDR3 is CASSWGGWFDTGELFF. In DNA, the CDR3 is TGTGCCAGCAGCTGGGGTGGTTGGTTTGACACCGGGGAGCTGTTTTTT.